The rows below give T cell receptor beta chains drawn from one sample of a study of blood T cells in healthy people across ages. MiXCR, run by TCRdb on the 5' RACE reads, gives a single entry per CDR3 protein. The sample consists of roughly 2 million distinct CDR3 sequences, around half of them appearing once. The sample was blood. Receptors were obtained from a woman in her forties in good health. CDR3s leave out the opening cysteine and the closing phenylalanine or tryptophan.

TRBV7-2,TRBJ2-1,ASSFTGTSYNEQF
TRBV9,TRBJ2-1,ASNAGAAGEQF
TRBV15,TRBJ2-2,ATQENTGELF
TRBV11-2,TRBJ2-1,ASRLPSQGHEQF
TRBV20-1,TRBJ1-5,SASTYGQARVQPQH
TRBV9,TRBJ1-1,ASSHLGLEAF
TRBV28,TRBJ1-5,ASSLWSGFNQPQH
TRBV27,TRBJ2-1,ASSLRWMVGTSGSGAYNEQF
TRBV7-2,TRBJ2-4,ASDSGGASKNIQY
TRBV10-3,TRBJ1-5,AAGPGGNQPQH
TRBV4-1,TRBJ2-3,ASSPLQGGVPVAQY
TRBV7-3,TRBJ1-5,ASSLTGGGGQPQH
TRBV4-1,-,ASSQDGAKDNEQY
TRBV12-3/TRBV12-4,TRBJ2-3,ASSTGWTGTGTDTQY
TRBV18,TRBJ2-6,ASSPQAAPGANVLT
TRBV12-3/TRBV12-4,TRBJ1-2,ASIGVGANYGYT
TRBV4-3,TRBJ1-2,ASSLGSTVSNYGYT
TRBV20-1,TRBJ1-2,SAPDSTNYGYT
TRBV2,TRBJ2-5,ASSGTSGLQETQY
TRBV6-5,TRBJ1-2,ASSYAGGPNHGYT
TRBV20-1,TRBJ1-2,SARDRGGGGYT
TRBV28,TRBJ2-7,ASVPGHHSYEQY
TRBV9,TRBJ1-2,ASSVGGGPPGDYGYT
TRBV20-1,TRBJ2-1,SHHLGLASYEQF
TRBV19,-,ASSIGRGTYEQY
TRBV12-3/TRBV12-4,TRBJ2-7,ASSSLAKYEQY
TRBV29-1,TRBJ2-5,SVNPGLVGETQY
TRBV19,TRBJ2-3,ASSSYRDTDTQY
TRBV7-2,TRBJ2-1,ASSRVQTGYEQF
TRBV20-1,TRBJ2-4,SARVRTVPSRTQY
TRBV6-6,TRBJ2-3,ASRPGGRTDTQY
TRBV20-1,TRBJ2-7,SARDIAYGANEQY
TRBV11-1,TRBJ2-2,ATTGTANTGELF
TRBV6-2/TRBV6-3,TRBJ1-2,ASSSPSNYGYT
TRBV3-1,TRBJ2-1,ASTEDRGDEQF
TRBV28,TRBJ2-1,ASRSGGDPYNEQF
TRBV12-3/TRBV12-4,TRBJ1-2,ASSHPAGLRGYGYT
TRBV15,TRBJ2-1,ATSRDRLAENEQF
TRBV20-1,TRBJ2-1,SHARDRGNNEQF
TRBV6-2/TRBV6-3,TRBJ2-7,ASRTGLPYEQY
TRBV20-1,TRBJ1-4,SARSGANEKLF
TRBV28,TRBJ1-1,ASRLRTVKNTEAF
TRBV7-2,TRBJ1-2,ASSLGRVYGYT
TRBV4-3,TRBJ2-1,ASSPETGGNEQF
TRBV10-2,TRBJ2-3,ASQRDWGTDTQY
TRBV3-1,TRBJ1-2,ASSQVRLQQANYGYT
TRBV7-2,-,ASSLSGRSETQY
TRBV6-2/TRBV6-3,TRBJ2-7,ASGRAGAYEQY
TRBV7-8,TRBJ2-7,ASSVARMDEQY
TRBV5-1,TRBJ2-6,ASNKESRGGANVLT
TRBV2,-,ASARTKQETQY
TRBV9,TRBJ2-3,ASSVEGGGGGDTQY
TRBV28,TRBJ1-2,ASRERGGYT
TRBV27,TRBJ2-1,ASSFLHPAGDPYNEQF
TRBV5-1,TRBJ2-5,ASSLGGPEGETQY
TRBV14,TRBJ2-7,ASSQERWVRY
TRBV27,TRBJ2-1,ASSSASGGLNNEQF